This T cell receptor beta chain was retrieved from a study of T cells after yellow fever vaccination. TCRdb fed the 5' RACE reads into MiXCR, producing one record per CDR3 protein. The table records around 310,000 distinct CDR3 sequences, around 4% of them present only once. The CDR3 runs 15 residues. Trimming removed 3 bases from V and 0 bases from J; junction bases left unmatched: 3. From germline, CDR1 is SQVTM and CDR2 ANQGSEA. This clonotype was detected ten times or more. This chain links TRBV29-1 with TRBJ2-3; 10 bases agree with TRBD2. The receptor was isolated from a man aged 18 to 30 who received the YFV17D yellow fever vaccine. Here the sequenced sample was PBMCs, taken on the day of the yellow fever booster vaccination. In DNA, the CDR3 is TGCAGCGTTGATCTAGCGGGGGTGAGCACAGATACGCAGTATTTT. Its protein is CSVDLAGVSTDTQYF.